This TCR beta chain was captured by sequencing in a study of cytomegalovirus exposure and HLA in healthy donors. PCR amplification relied on 60 Vbeta primers (plus 13 Jbeta primers). Using immunoSEQ multiplex PCR, the repertoire was profiled, and TCRdb retains in-frame clones only, with some absent. In the table there are 150,000 or so clones, around 81% of which are singletons. To note about this clone: As yet, its antigen is unknown.

Trimming stripped 4 bases from V and 3 bases from J, with 10 bases between. The CDR3 sequence is 14 residues long. Germline V lookup: CDR1 SGHRS, CDR2 YFSETQ. Study-level results: Among donors in an Asian-associated ancestry cluster, a later analysis reportedly found fewer N-insertions than the approximately 700-donor mean. Follow-up analysis found HLA locus-dependent TCR association rates, highest for DRB1 and lowest for HLA-C. Looking again later, the authors saw that most CMV-associated TCR beta chains seemed HLA-restricted. In vitro experiments confirmed that a few CMV-associated chains were specific for CMV antigens.

Sequenced sample: PBMCs. V is TRBV5-1 and J is TRBJ2-2; D may be TRBD1 (6 bases). The receptor was derived from a woman aged 18 to 35 in good health and CMV-seropositive. The CDR3 region has the DNA TGCGCCAGCAGCCAGACAGGCGACACCGGGGAGCTGTTTTTT. This translates into CASSQTGDTGELFF.